The rows below give T cell receptor beta chains drawn from one sample of a study of blood T cells in healthy people across ages. TCRdb recomputed calls from the 5' RACE reads with MiXCR, one row per CDR3 protein. Among fewer than 900,000 distinct CDR3 sequences listed, 35% to 45% were seen once. Specimen: blood. These receptors came from a woman aged 55-70 years in good health. Both conserved end residues are part of each CDR3. A D gene is named only where the DNA matches it firmly. Expanded clones get a size class; other rows say once, few or many, or leave the size out.

length	D	V	size	J	CDR3
14	TRBD2	TRBV27	-	TRBJ2-1	CASSGLAAGDEQFF
12	-	TRBV3-1	once	TRBJ2-5	CASSQIGGEQYF
15	-	TRBV5-5	-	TRBJ1-1	CASRNEQIPNTEAFF
20	TRBD2	TRBV20-1	-	TRBJ2-1	CSARLNTGGLAGVTYNEQFF
15	TRBD2	TRBV20-1	few	TRBJ2-7	CSAERVAGGTYEQYF
15	-	TRBV5-1	many	TRBJ2-5	CASSLAARVEETQYF
16	-	TRBV20-1	once	TRBJ1-2	CSAQDLTRSLNYGYTF
13	-	TRBV25-1	few	TRBJ2-5	CASNPGVRETQYF
15	TRBD1	TRBV11-3	few	TRBJ2-1	CASSSQTGMEDEQFF
14	-	TRBV13	-	TRBJ1-5	CASSFHGSWQPQHF
16	-	TRBV21-1	few	TRBJ2-1	CASTPSTSGSYNEQFF
12	TRBD1	TRBV28	-	-	CATSGQEETQYF